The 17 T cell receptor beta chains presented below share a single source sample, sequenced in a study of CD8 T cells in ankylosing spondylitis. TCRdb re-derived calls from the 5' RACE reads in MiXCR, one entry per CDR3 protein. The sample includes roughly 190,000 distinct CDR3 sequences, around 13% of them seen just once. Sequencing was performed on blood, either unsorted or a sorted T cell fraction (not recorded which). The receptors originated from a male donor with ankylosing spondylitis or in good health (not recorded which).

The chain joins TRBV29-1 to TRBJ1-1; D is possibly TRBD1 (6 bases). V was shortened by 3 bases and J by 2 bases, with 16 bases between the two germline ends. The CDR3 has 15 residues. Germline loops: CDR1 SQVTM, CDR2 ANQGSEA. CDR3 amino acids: CSVEGSTDRNTEAFF. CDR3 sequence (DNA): TGCAGCGTTGAGGGATCCACGGACAGAAACACTGAAGCTTTCTTT.

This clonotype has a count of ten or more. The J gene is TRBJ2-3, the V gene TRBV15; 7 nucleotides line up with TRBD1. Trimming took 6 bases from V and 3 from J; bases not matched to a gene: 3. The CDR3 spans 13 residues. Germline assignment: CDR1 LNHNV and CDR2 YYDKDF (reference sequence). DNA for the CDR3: TGTGCCACCAGGCGCAGGGGGACAGATACGCAGTATTTT. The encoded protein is CATRRRGTDTQYF.

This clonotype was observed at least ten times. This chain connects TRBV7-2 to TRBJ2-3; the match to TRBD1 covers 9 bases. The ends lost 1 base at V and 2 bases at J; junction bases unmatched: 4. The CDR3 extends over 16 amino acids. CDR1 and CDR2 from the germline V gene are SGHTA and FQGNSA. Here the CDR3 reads CASSLGTGVTTDTQYF. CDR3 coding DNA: TGTGCCAGCAGCTTAGGGACAGGGGTCACCACAGATACGCAGTATTTT.

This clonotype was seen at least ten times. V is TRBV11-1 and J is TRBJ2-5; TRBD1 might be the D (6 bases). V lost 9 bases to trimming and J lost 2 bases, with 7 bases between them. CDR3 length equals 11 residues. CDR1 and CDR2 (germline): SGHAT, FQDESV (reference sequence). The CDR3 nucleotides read TGTGCCAGTAGGGGGCAAGAGACCCAGTACTTC. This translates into CASRGQETQYF.

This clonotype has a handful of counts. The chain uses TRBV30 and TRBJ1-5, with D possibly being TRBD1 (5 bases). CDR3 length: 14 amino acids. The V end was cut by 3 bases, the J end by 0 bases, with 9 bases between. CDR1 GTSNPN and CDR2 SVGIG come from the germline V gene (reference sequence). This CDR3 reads CAWSLDSSNQPQHF. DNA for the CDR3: TGTGCCTGGAGCTTAGACAGTAGCAATCAGCCCCAGCATTTT.

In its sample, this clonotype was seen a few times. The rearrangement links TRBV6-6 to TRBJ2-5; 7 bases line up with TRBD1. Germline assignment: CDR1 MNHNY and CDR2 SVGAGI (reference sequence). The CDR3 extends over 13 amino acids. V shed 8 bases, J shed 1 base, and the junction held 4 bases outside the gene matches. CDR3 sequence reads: CASLRDSQETQYF. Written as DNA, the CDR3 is TGTGCCAGCCTCCGGGACAGCCAAGAGACCCAGTACTTC.

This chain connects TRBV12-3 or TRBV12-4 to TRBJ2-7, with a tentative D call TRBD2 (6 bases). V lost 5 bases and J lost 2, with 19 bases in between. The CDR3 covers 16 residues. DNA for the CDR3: TGTGCCAGCAGTCGCCTTGGGCCGGAGGGACCCTACGAGCAGTACTTC. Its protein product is CASSRLGPEGPYEQYF.

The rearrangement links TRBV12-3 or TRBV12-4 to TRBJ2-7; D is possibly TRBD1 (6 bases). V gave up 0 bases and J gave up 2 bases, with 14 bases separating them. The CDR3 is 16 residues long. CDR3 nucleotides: TGTGCCAGCAGTTTAGCGCGAGGGGGAGAACCCTACGAGCAGTACTTC. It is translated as CASSLARGGEPYEQYF.

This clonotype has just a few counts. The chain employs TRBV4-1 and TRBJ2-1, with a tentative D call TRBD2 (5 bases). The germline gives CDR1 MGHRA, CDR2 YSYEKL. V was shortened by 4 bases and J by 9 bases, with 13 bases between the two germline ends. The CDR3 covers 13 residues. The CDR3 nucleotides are TGCGCCAGCAGCCCCATGTCGGCGGGTGAGCAGTTCTTC. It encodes CASSPMSAGEQFF.

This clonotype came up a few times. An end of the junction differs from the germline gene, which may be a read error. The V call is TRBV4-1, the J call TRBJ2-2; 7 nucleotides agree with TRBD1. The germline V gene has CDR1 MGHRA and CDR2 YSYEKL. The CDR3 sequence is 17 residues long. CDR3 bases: TGCGCCAGCAGCCAAGAGCAAGAGGGGGCGAAAACCGGGGAGCTGTTTTTT. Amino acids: CASSQEQEGAKTGELFF.

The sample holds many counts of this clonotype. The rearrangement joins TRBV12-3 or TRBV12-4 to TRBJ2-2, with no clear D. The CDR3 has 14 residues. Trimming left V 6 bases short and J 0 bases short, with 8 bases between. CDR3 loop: CASRAAANTGELFF. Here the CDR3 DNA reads TGTGCCAGCAGGGCTGCCGCGAACACCGGGGAGCTGTTTTTT.

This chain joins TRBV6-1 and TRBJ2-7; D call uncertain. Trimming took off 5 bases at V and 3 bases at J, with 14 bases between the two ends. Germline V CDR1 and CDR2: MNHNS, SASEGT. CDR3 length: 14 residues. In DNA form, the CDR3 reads TGTGCCAGCAGTCCCTCTGGCGGAGACTACGAGCAGTACTTC. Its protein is CASSPSGGDYEQYF.

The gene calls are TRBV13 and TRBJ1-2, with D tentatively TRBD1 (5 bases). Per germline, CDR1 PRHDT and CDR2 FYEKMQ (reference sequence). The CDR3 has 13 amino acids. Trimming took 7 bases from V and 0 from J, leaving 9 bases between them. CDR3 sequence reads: CASKEGANYGYTF. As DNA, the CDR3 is TGTGCCAGCAAGGAAGGGGCTAACTATGGCTACACCTTC. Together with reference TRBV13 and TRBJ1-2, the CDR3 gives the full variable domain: AAGVIQSPRHLIKEKRETATLKCYPIPRHDTVYWYQQGPGQDPQFLISFYEKMQSDKGSIPDRFSAQQFSDYHSELNMSSLELGDSALYFCASKEGANYGYTFGSGTRLTVV.

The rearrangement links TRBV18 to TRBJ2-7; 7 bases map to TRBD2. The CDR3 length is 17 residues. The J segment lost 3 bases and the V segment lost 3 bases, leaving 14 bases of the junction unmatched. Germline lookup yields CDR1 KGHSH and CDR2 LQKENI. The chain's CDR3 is CASSPFLRDYKDYEQYF. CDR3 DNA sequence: TGTGCCAGCTCACCCTTCCTCCGGGACTACAAGGACTACGAGCAGTACTTC.

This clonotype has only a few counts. CDR3 loop: CATRAGTPGDTQYF. CDR3 in DNA: TGTGCCACCAGGGCCGGGACCCCCGGGGATACGCAGTATTTT. The rearrangement joins TRBV24-1 to TRBJ2-3; the D call may be TRBD1 or TRBD2 (5 bases each). Germline loops: CDR1 KGHDR, CDR2 SFDVKD. The CDR3 length is 14 residues. Trimming shortened V by 7 bases and J by 6 bases, and 16 bases separated the two germline ends.

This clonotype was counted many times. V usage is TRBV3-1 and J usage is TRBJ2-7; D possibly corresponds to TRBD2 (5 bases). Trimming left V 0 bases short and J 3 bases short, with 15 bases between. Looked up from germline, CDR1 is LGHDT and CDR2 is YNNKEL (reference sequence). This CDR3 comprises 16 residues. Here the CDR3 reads CASSQEGTGWSYEQYF. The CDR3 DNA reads TGTGCCAGCAGCCAAGAAGGAACGGGATGGAGCTACGAGCAGTACTTC.

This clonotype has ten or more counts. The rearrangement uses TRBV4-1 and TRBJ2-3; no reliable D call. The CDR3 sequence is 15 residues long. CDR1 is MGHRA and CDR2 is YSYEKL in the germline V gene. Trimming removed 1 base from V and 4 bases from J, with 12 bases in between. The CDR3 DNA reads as TGCGCCAGCAGCCAAGCCGCCGTAAGGTCAGATACGCAGTATTTT. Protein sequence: CASSQAAVRSDTQYF.